Each of the 3 T cell receptor beta chains below was sequenced from the same sample in a study of T-cell reconstitution after alpha-beta-depleted transplantation in children. A TCRbeta library incorporating unique molecular identifiers was prepared. TCRdb recomputed calls from the PCR reads with MiXCR, one row per CDR3 protein. The table shows 500,000 to 750,000 distinct CDR3 sequences, with over 10% occurring only once. The specimen was PBMCs, mostly from graft donor cells, collected 360 days after TCRalphabeta/CD19-depleted stem cell transplant. These receptors were collected from a male patient younger than 18 who had a stem cell transplant for acute myeloid leukemia, so the T cells may come from the graft donor.

This clonotype was seen only a few times. The chain recombines TRBV4-3 with TRBJ1-5, with D tentatively TRBD1 (6 bases). V was cut by 1 base and J by 4 bases, with 11 bases left in between. This CDR3 region has 15 residues. Germline V gene data show CDR1 as LGHNA and CDR2 as YSLEER. Here the CDR3 reads CASSQGTERNQPQHF. Here the CDR3 DNA reads TGCGCCAGCAGCCAAGGGACAGAGAGAAATCAGCCCCAGCATTTT.

The V gene is TRBV4-2, the J gene TRBJ2-7; D possibly corresponds to TRBD2 (5 bases). The ends were cut back, 4 bases at V and 2 bases at J, with 15 bases in the middle. The CDR3 is 15 residues long. The germline gives CDR1 LGHNA, CDR2 YNFKEQ. The CDR3 nucleotides read TGTGCCAGCAGCCGGTATGCGGGCGACACCTACGAGCAGTACTTC. Translation: CASSRYAGDTYEQYF.

This chain uses TRBV7-2 with TRBJ2-1, with D maybe TRBD1 (6 bases). V was shortened by 1 base and J by 6 bases, with 13 bases between the two germline ends. The germline gives CDR1 SGHTA, CDR2 FQGNSA. The CDR3 sequence is 15 residues long. The CDR3 region is CASSLGGGRFNEQFF. The CDR3 DNA reads TGTGCCAGCAGCTTAGGAGGGGGTCGGTTCAATGAGCAGTTCTTC.